This TCR beta chain was retrieved from a study of shared clonotypes between healthy human individuals. At the level of the study: Donors had three CD4 naive, three CD4 memory, two CD8 naive and one CD8 memory plate apiece. Study findings and constraints: A handful of donors showed sharing of approximately 5% of naive CD4 clonotypes.

Regarding this clone: Antigen specificity is unknown.

Trimming took 4 bases from V and 3 from J, leaving 12 bases between them. Germline CDR1 and CDR2: MNHEY and SMNVEV (reference sequence). CDR3 length: 14 residues. Terminally differentiated effector memory CD45RA+ cells were excluded by CCR7 positive selection of CD45RO-negative cells. Libraries were prepared by immunoSEQ multiplex PCR; TCRdb keeps only in-frame clonotypes and omits some of them. The data contain around 2.1 million clones, 85% to 95% of them singletons. J is TRBJ1-1 and V is TRBV27; perhaps TRBD1 as D (6 bases). The source is a man younger than 30 in good health. Some clones in this sample may be carry-over from other donors' samples. Sequencing was performed on naive CD8+ T cells from PBMCs. The chain's CDR3 is CASSYRVGDTEAFF. The DNA of the CDR3 is TGTGCCAGCAGTTACAGGGTCGGCGACACTGAAGCTTTCTTT.